A single sample gave rise to the 21 T cell receptor beta chains below, sequenced in a study of tumor-infiltrating lymphocytes in primary liver carcinoma. From roughly 470 ng total RNA, TCR beta cDNA was generated with a primer in the constant region. Libraries of TCR beta came from three nested multiplex PCR rounds with slightly modified ARM-PCR. TRBV1-TRBV30 forward and Cbeta reverse primers drove the first two roughly 10-cycle rounds. TCRdb recomputed calls from the multiplex PCR reads with MiXCR, one row per CDR3 protein. The sample has 95,000 to 150,000 distinct CDR3 sequences; 65% to 75% are singletons. Co-extraction of RNA and DNA was performed on about 19-32 mg of unsorted bulk tissue. Specimen: tumor-adjacent normal liver tissue. The receptors stem from a woman aged 55-70 years with primary liver carcinoma and hepatitis B virus infection.

On this clonotype itself: At one end, the junction sequence differs from germline, possibly due to a read error. The rearrangement links TRBV11-2 to TRBJ2-1, with 7 bases that match TRBD1. Germline-derived CDR1 and CDR2 are SGHAT and FQNNGV. The CDR3 loop spans 15 amino acids. CDR3 coding DNA: TGTGCTAGCAGCTTCGAGGGGGCCCGGGCCAATGAGCAGTCCTTT. It translates to CASSFEGARANEQSF.

About this clonotype itself: A junction boundary mismatches the germline segment, possibly from a read error. This chain uses TRBV11-2 with TRBJ2-1; D ambiguous. This CDR3 has 15 residues. Germline CDR1 reads SGHAT; CDR2 reads FQNNGV. The CDR3 sequence: CASSLGADSYNEQFF. For the CDR3, the DNA is TGCGCCAGTAGCTTAGGCGCAGACTCCTACAATGAGCAGTTCTTC.

V gene TRBV29-1 combines with J gene TRBJ2-7; D remains unclear. There are 13 residues in the CDR3. The V end was cut by 8 bases, the J end by 9 bases, with 23 bases between. Germline loops: CDR1 SQVTM, CDR2 ANQGSEA. Here the CDR3 DNA reads TGCAGCTTTTCTAGATCCGATTTTTATGGGCAGTACTTC. Translating gives CSFSRSDFYGQYF.

The chain couples TRBV11-1 to TRBJ1-1; D is unclear. This CDR3 contains 12 residues. The germline gives CDR1 SGHAT, CDR2 FQDESV (reference sequence). V was cut by 9 bases and J by 4 bases, with 12 bases left in between. The CDR3 is CARSLQSTEAFF. CDR3 coding DNA: TGTGCCAGGAGTTTACAGAGCACTGAAGCTTTCTTT.

This clonotype was found a few times. Since a much larger clone is just one base distant, this may be a read error. The rearrangement uses TRBV4-1 and TRBJ2-5; 7 bases match TRBD1. This CDR3 has 14 residues. Germline CDR1 is MGHRA and CDR2 is YSYEKL. As DNA, the CDR3 is TGCACCAGCAGCCCCGGACAGGAGGTAGAGACCCAGTACTTC. Protein product: CTSSPGQEVETQYF.

Of note for this clonotype: A much larger clone sits a single nucleotide away, making a read error possible. V gene TRBV6-1 combines with J gene TRBJ2-7, with a possible D match to TRBD2 (6 bases). The CDR3 extends over 12 amino acids. CDR1 is MNHNS and CDR2 is SASEGT in the germline V gene. As DNA, the CDR3 is TGTGCCAGCAGTGGGGCTAGCGTGACACCCCTCTTC. Its translation is CASSGASVTPLF.

Turning to this clonotype: One end of the junction fails to match germline, which may point to a read error. This rearrangement joins TRBV11-2 to TRBJ2-7; D not certain. The assigned J gene may be wrong: the sequence end matches TRBJ2-1 better. Looked up from germline, CDR1 is SGHAT and CDR2 is FQNNGV. This CDR3 spans 13 amino acids. The CDR3 nucleotides read TGTGCTAGCAGCTTTCGGTCTGGGGTCGAGCAGTTCTTC. Encoded protein: CASSFRSGVEQFF.

Turning to this clonotype: The conserved closing phenylalanine or tryptophan is absent in this CDR3, likely reflecting a read error. The V call is TRBV5-1, the J call TRBJ2-4; the D is unclear. Germline CDR1 reads SGHRS; CDR2 reads YFSETQ. Trimming stripped 0 bases from V and 5 bases from J, with 9 bases between. This CDR3 contains 14 residues. CDR3 sequence: CASSLVGSQNIQYL. The DNA for the CDR3 is TGCGCCAGCAGCTTGGTCGGTAGCCAAAACATTCAGTACCTC.

A note on this clonotype: Its ends do not fully match the called genes, so a read error is possible. The chain recombines TRBV11-1 with TRBJ2-1; weak D call: TRBD2 (7 bases). The CDR3 runs to 14 residues. The germline V gene encodes CDR1 SGHAT and CDR2 FQDESV (reference sequence). Written as DNA, the CDR3 is TGTGCTAGCAGTCTATCGGCGGGGGCGAATCAGCAGTTCTTC. It yields the protein CASSLSAGANQQFF.

As concerns this clonotype: This is likely a read error, given that the CDR3 carries no conserved phenylalanine or tryptophan at its end. The chain couples TRBV4-1 to TRBJ1-2; D gene uncertain. The CDR3 runs 15 residues. Germline CDR1 and CDR2: MGHRA and YSYEKL. Between the trimmed V and J ends, which lost 1 base and 4 bases, there was a span of 13 bases. This CDR3 reads CASSQAPQAGYGYTS. CDR3 in DNA: TGCGCCAGCAGCCAAGCCCCTCAGGCCGGCTATGGCTACACCTCA.

The gene calls are TRBV6-1 and TRBJ1-1; the D gene is possibly TRBD1 (6 bases). CDR1 is MNHNS and CDR2 is SASEGT in the germline V gene. Between the trimmed V and J ends, which lost 3 bases and 7 bases, there was a span of 21 bases. This CDR3 is 16 amino acids long. The CDR3 region is CASSEGTGNSPVEAFF. As DNA, the CDR3 is TGTGCCAGCAGTGAGGGCACAGGGAATTCTCCCGTTGAAGCTTTCTTT.

At least ten counts were recorded for this clonotype. This chain connects TRBV7-9 to TRBJ2-1, with a tentative D call TRBD2 (6 bases). The V gene lost 5 bases and the J gene lost 7 bases, with 15 bases spanning the gap. Germline CDR1 reads SEHNR; CDR2 reads FQNEAQ (reference sequence). The CDR3 totals 14 residues. The CDR3 reads CASSHGTAGNEQFF. The CDR3 region has the DNA TGTGCCAGCAGCCACGGGACGGCGGGGAATGAGCAGTTCTTC.

As for this clonotype: The junction does not match germline at one end; this may be a read error. The chain employs TRBV12-5 and TRBJ1-5; no clear D. Germline V gene data show CDR1 as LGHNT and CDR2 as FRNRAP. CDR3 length: 15 amino acids. The CDR3 region is CASDPLGIGNQPQHF. The CDR3 nucleotides are TGTGCTAGTGACCCGCTGGGAATTGGCAACCAGCCCCAGCATTTT.

This clonotype has more than one count but fewer than ten. This chain connects TRBV2 to TRBJ1-1, with 7 nucleotides matching TRBD1. The V segment lost 7 bases and the J segment 5 bases; nucleotides outside the gene matches: 10. The CDR3 length is 14 residues. Per germline, CDR1 SNHLY and CDR2 FYNNEI. CDR3 nucleotide sequence: TGTGCCAGCAAGTGGACAGGCTGCTTGACTGAAGCTTTCTTT. It specifies CASKWTGCLTEAFF.

In its sample, this clonotype was seen once. The chain employs TRBV28 and TRBJ2-2; D possibly corresponds to TRBD1 (5 bases). Germline-derived CDR1 and CDR2 are MDHEN and SYDVKM. The CDR3 totals 15 residues. The V and J ends lost 2 bases and 12 bases respectively, with 19 bases between them. CDR3 sequence: CASSLAGSSTGKLFF. CDR3 sequence (DNA): TGTGCCAGCAGTTTAGCAGGGTCGAGCACTGGGAAGCTGTTTTTT.

Remarks on this clonotype: An end of the junction differs from the germline gene, which may be a read error. The chain combines TRBV28 with TRBJ2-5; 15 bases match TRBD2. There are 15 residues in the CDR3. Germline V gene data show CDR1 as MDHEN and CDR2 as SYDVKM. DNA for the CDR3: TGTGCCAGCAGCCGCGGACTAGCGGGGGGGGAGACCCAGTGCTTC. Its translation is CASSRGLAGGETQCF.

A few counts support this clonotype. The chain is built from TRBV20-1 and TRBJ1-6; 8 positions match TRBD1. The ends lost 5 bases at V and 5 bases at J; junction bases unmatched: 11. The CDR3 is made up of 16 amino acids. Germline values: CDR1 DFQATT, CDR2 SNEGSKA (reference sequence). The CDR3 sequence: CSAVPVQGGDNSPLHF. Here the CDR3 DNA reads TGCAGTGCTGTCCCGGTACAGGGGGGCGATAATTCACCCCTCCACTTT.

This clonotype came up a few times. A clone one base away is much larger, so this may be a read error. The chain links TRBV5-4 to TRBJ1-1; perhaps TRBD1 as D (5 bases). Germline V lookup: CDR1 SGHNT, CDR2 YYREEE (reference sequence). This CDR3 is 13 amino acids long. The CDR3 DNA follows: TGTGCCAGCAGCTTGTGGGGGAACACTGAAGTTTTCTTT. Protein sequence: CASSLWGNTEVFF.

A few counts support this clonotype. Given a much more abundant clone one base away, this may be a read error. The chain has TRBV12-3 or TRBV12-4 and TRBJ1-2; no firm D call. The CDR3 has 12 amino acids. The V and J ends lost 6 bases and 8 bases respectively, with 13 bases between them. CDR3 protein: CASSPWVGGYTF. The CDR3 nucleotides read TGTGCCAGCAGCCCCTGGGTCGGAGGCTACACCTTC.

This clonotype occurred once. The conserved final phenylalanine or tryptophan is absent from the CDR3, which likely points to a read error. The limits of the CDR3 on the DNA are not certain, so only TCRdb's listed CDR3 is given. The chain is built from TRBV7-9 and TRBJ2-1; TRBD1 is taken as the D call from the table, unchecked against the DNA. Germline V gene data show CDR1 as SEHNR and CDR2 as FQNEAQ (reference sequence). The CDR3 is 18 amino acids in total, end residues counted. The CDR3 reads CASSLFGTQVFSYNEQSY.

The rearrangement joins TRBV12-3 or TRBV12-4 to TRBJ2-6, with 11 bases that match TRBD1. V was pared by 10 bases and J by 0 bases, with 11 bases of the junction left unmatched. The CDR3 sequence is 18 residues long. The CDR3 bases are TGTGCCACTAGTCATCGGACAGGGGGCTCCTCTGGGGCCAACGTCCTGACTTTC. It yields the protein CATSHRTGGSSGANVLTF.